These T cell receptor beta chains were read from a single sample in a study of T cells in Graves' hyperthyroidism and ophthalmopathy. TCRdb called the multiplex PCR reads again in MiXCR, with one record for every CDR3 protein. This table holds 660,000 or so distinct CDR3 sequences, 45% found once. The sequencing sample was made of peripheral blood or thyroid tissue (not recorded which). The receptors were gathered from an adult man with Graves' disease, either hyperthyroidism or ophthalmopathy (not recorded which). The CDR3 runs from the conserved cysteine through the conserved F or W. The order of the fields is J gene, V gene, clone size, CDR3 protein. Rows give clone size only sometimes, using once, few, many, or a class for an expanded clone.

J: TRBJ1-5; V: TRBV7-9; size: .; CDR3: CASSGPGQGGQPQHF
J: TRBJ1-2; V: TRBV2; size: many; CDR3: CASSEGHGGYTF
J: TRBJ2-5; V: TRBV25-1; size: many; CDR3: CASSGVPTRAWETQYF
J: TRBJ1-2; V: TRBV25-1; size: .; CDR3: CASQVGMDGYTF
J: TRBJ1-5; V: TRBV5-1; size: many; CDR3: CASSLSTGNQPQHF
J: TRBJ1-1; V: TRBV12-3/TRBV12-4; size: .; CDR3: CASSSNNLEGNTEAFF
J: TRBJ1-5; V: TRBV15; size: .; CDR3: CATSSPGDSNQPQHF
J: TRBJ1-3; V: TRBV6-6; size: few; CDR3: CASRPGISGNTIYF
J: TRBJ1-4; V: TRBV7-9; size: few; CDR3: CASSLAAGQGDEKLFF
J: TRBJ1-6; V: TRBV6-5; size: .; CDR3: CASSYSKWGIYNSPLHF
J: TRBJ2-7; V: TRBV29-1; size: .; CDR3: CSASAGGPDLYEQYF
J: TRBJ1-2; V: TRBV7-2; size: many; CDR3: CASSRDVNYGYTF
J: TRBJ1-1; V: TRBV29-1; size: .; CDR3: CSVVWGVKTEAFF
J: TRBJ2-5; V: TRBV2; size: .; CDR3: CASTEGRLAGQETQYF
J: TRBJ2-7; V: TRBV7-9; size: .; CDR3: CASSLQFRASYEQYF
J: TRBJ1-1; V: TRBV2; size: once; CDR3: CASSSHDSGAFF
J: TRBJ2-5; V: TRBV7-9; size: .; CDR3: CASSPSGQDLQETQYF
J: TRBJ2-7; V: TRBV19; size: few; CDR3: CASSIVGTAYEQYF
J: TRBJ1-1; V: TRBV15; size: many; CDR3: CATSTWDSLNTEAFF
J: TRBJ2-6; V: TRBV9; size: many; CDR3: CASSVLARASGANVLTF
J: TRBJ1-2; V: TRBV24-1; size: .; CDR3: CATSPADRNYRGYTF
J: TRBJ1-5; V: TRBV20-1; size: few; CDR3: CSAVQGRDQPQHF
J: TRBJ2-7; V: TRBV7-8; size: .; CDR3: CASSQDRGNMEQYF